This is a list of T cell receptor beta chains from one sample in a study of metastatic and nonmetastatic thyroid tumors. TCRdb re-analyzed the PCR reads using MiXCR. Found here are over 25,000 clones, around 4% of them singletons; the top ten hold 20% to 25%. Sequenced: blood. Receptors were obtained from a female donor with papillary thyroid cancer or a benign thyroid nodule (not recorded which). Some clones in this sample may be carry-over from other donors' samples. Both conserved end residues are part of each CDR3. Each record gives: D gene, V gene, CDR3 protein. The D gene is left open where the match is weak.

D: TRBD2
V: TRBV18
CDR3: CASSRTSGRAGDTDTQYF

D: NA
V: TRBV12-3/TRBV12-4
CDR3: CASSLRGAPGNTIYF

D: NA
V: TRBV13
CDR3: CASSPTPGQETQYF

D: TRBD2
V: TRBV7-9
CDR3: CASSLAVGTNYNEQFF

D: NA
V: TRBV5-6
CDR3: CASSLRRPQETQYF

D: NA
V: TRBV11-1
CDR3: CASSLDSGGKGPQHF

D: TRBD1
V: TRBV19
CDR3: CASSMGQAYEQYF

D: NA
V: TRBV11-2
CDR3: CASSSVGSSYEQYF

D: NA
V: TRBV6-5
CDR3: CASRNSGNTIYF

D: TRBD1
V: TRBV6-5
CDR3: CASSSTGDPSYEQYF

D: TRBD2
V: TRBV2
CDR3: CASKRRHTITGTSGRWNTGELFF

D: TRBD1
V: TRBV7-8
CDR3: CASISQGGDTEAFF

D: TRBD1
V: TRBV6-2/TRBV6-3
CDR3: CASPGTGRYEQYF

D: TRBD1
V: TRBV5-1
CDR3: CASRTDRGRGEQYF

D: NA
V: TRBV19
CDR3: CASRVKDSIYNSPLHF

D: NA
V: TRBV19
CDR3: CASSMGWGVGNEQFF

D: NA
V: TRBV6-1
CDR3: CASIHSFRGNQPQHF

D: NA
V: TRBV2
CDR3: CASSEEGEDYGYTF

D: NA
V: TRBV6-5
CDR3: CASSYGGVTGELFF

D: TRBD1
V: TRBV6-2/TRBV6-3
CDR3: CASPGTVVLRDRGNSPLHF

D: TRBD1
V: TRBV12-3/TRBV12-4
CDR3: CASSFSRGRHEQYF

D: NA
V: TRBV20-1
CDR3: CSASRAAISYEQYF

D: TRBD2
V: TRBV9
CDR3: CASGNPRTSGSSGTEQSF

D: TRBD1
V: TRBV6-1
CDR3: CASTEAFQGDQGTEAFF

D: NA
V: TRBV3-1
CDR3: CASSQDLRGGGYTF

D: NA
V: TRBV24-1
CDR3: CATSAGTNSPLHF

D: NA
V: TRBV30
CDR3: CAWRGTGGSYSFGNTIYF

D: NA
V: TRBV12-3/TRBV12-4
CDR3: CASIWTSGTLGYTF

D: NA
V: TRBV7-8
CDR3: CASSLGAGGQGTEAFF

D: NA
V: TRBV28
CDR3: CASTPGGTGLFDEQFF

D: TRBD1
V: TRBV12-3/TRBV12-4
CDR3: CVSSPTGDLVNTEAFF

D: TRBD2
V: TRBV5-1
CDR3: CASSFGSAGDEQYF

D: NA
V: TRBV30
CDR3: CAWRGSQNTEAFF

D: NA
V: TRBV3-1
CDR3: CASSRGKDTQYF

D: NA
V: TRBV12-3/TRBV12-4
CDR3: CASSLVQESSEQYF

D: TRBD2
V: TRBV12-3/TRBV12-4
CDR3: CASSNPGLAGALSF

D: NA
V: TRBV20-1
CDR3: CSARAGGPNEQYF

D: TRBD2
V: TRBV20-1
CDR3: CSASGVTSGDFSYEQYF

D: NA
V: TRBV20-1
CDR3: CSATSRGASTYSGNTIYF

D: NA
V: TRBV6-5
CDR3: CASSFPGGKGELFF

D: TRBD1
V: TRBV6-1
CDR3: CASSGRQGDRNQPQHF

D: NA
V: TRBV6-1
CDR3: CASRPFTGHYGYTF

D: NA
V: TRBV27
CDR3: CASTQSSNTGELFF

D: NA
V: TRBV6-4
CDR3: CASSDSGGASEQFF

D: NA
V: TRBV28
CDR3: CASSFPPGAKAFF

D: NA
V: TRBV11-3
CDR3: CASRQPRGNTEAFF

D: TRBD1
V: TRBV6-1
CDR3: CASSQDRSSEAFF

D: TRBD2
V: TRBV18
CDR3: CASSPTSGKLSDTQYF

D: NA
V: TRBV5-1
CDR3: CASSLGTQSDTQYF

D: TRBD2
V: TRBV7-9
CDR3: CASSLSGPSSGTGQQFF

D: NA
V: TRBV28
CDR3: CASSYGRMSGYF

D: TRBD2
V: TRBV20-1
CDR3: CSARDTSDEQFF

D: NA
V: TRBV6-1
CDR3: CASGGGTPAAKNIQYF

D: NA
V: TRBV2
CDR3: CASSGVAGNTIYF

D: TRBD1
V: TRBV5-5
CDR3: CASSFRIGTGGSYEQYF

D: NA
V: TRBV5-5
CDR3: CASSFDGLSNQPQHF

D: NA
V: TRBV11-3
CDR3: CASSQGAEQYF

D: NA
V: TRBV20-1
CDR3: CSASDNRVGNTDTQYF

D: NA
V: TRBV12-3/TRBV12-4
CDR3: CASRSHRRDNQPQHF